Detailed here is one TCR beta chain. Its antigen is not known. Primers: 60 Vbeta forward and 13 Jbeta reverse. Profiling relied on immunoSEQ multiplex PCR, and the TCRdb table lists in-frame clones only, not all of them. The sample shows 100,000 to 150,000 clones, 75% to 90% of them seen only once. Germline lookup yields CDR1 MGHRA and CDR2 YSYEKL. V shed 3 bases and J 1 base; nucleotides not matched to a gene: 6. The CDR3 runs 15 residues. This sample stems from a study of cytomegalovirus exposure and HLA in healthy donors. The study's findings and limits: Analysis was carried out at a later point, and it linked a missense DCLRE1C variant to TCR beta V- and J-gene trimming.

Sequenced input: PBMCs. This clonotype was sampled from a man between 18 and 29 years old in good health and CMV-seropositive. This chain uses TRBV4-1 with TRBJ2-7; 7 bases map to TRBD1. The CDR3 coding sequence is TGCGCCAGCAGCCATTATATGGGACAGTCCTACGAGCAGTACTTC. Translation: CASSHYMGQSYEQYF.